What follows describes a single T cell receptor (beta chain). The sample is drawn from a study of blood T cell repertoires in COVID-19. Trimming took off 5 bases at V and 5 bases at J, with 21 bases between the two ends. The CDR3 runs 16 residues. Germline V gene sequence: CDR1 LNHNV, CDR2 YYDKDF (reference sequence). Data came from immunoSEQ multiplex PCR; TCRdb stores just in-frame clones and leaves some out. The data hold roughly 70,000 clones, with around 91% observed a single time. The sequence came from a human donor in a cohort sampled during active COVID-19. The sample comprised peripheral blood. The chain uses TRBV15 and TRBJ1-1; tentatively, D is TRBD1 (5 bases). CDR3 bases: TGTGCCACCAGCGGGGCTCTAGGTGCCCGGGGGACTGAAGCTTTCTTT. Translating gives CATSGALGARGTEAFF.